This entry lists 2 T cell receptor beta chains sequenced from one sample in a study of T cells after yellow fever vaccination. Via MiXCR, TCRdb re-called the 5' RACE reads, giving one row per CDR3 protein. Of roughly 330,000 distinct CDR3 sequences in the sample, about 4% are singletons; the top ten hold approximately 24%. Source: PBMCs, taken 5 days after the yellow fever booster vaccination. The receptor set was obtained from a young man who received the YFV17D yellow fever vaccine.

The J gene is TRBJ1-2, the V gene TRBV6-5; 9 nucleotides match TRBD1. The CDR3 is 15 residues long. The germline V gene encodes CDR1 MNHEY and CDR2 SVGAGI. J was trimmed by 3 bases and V by 6 bases; bases with no gene match: 8. CDR3 in DNA: TGTGCCAGCAGCCCCGGGGACAGGGTAGACTATGGCTACACCTTC. It yields the protein CASSPGDRVDYGYTF.

There are a few counts of this clonotype. V usage is TRBV5-1 and J usage is TRBJ2-1, with 8 bases aligning to TRBD1. Germline V lookup: CDR1 SGHRS, CDR2 YFSETQ. V shed 3 bases and J 1 base; nucleotides not matched to a gene: 9. The length of the CDR3 is 17 residues. The chain's CDR3 is CASSSIPGGESYNEQFF. CDR3 in DNA: TGCGCCAGCAGCTCAATTCCAGGGGGCGAGTCCTACAATGAGCAGTTCTTC.